The 6 T cell receptor beta chains below were found in one sample sequenced in a study of blood T cell repertoires in COVID-19 (dated by TCRdb to 2020 to 2021). Library prep was done by the immunoSEQ multiplex PCR assay. TCRdb provides this immuneACCESS table in a form limited to in-frame rearrangements. Some clones are lacking; in checked studies, under half of them reflect an unresolved V gene, and why the rest are absent is not known. A total of about 97,000 clones appear in this sample, more than 75% of them only once. Of the sample, 15% to 17% falls within the top ten clones. Sequences were obtained from peripheral blood. These receptors came from a human donor in a cohort sampled during active COVID-19.

The chain uses TRBV4-2 and TRBJ2-3; a possible D gene is TRBD2 (5 bases). The CDR3 is 17 amino acids. Per the germline V gene, CDR1 is LGHNA and CDR2 is YNFKEQ. V shed 4 bases and J shed 2 bases, with 19 bases lying between them. The CDR3 region has the DNA TGTGCCAGCAGCCTCACGGGCCCCGGGGATCCCACAGATACGCAGTATTTT. This gives the protein CASSLTGPGDPTDTQYF.

The chain carries TRBV2 and TRBJ1-4; 10 nucleotides line up with TRBD1. This CDR3 spans 14 amino acids. V dropped 6 bases and J dropped 8; count of bases not matched to a gene: 6. Germline CDR1 and CDR2: SNHLY and FYNNEI. CDR3 loop: CASRTGGSREKLFF. In DNA form, the CDR3 reads TGTGCCAGCAGGACAGGGGGCTCTCGGGAAAAACTGTTTTTT.

This sequence joins TRBV19 and TRBJ2-3, with D possibly TRBD2 on 5 matching bases. V lost 0 bases and J lost 6, with 13 bases in between. The CDR3 runs to 15 residues. CDR1 and CDR2 from the germline V gene are LNHDA and SQIVND (reference sequence). The CDR3 region has the DNA TGTGCCAGTAGTATAGATGAGGGTTATAGTGATACGCAGTATTTT. Amino acids: CASSIDEGYSDTQYF.

The V call is TRBV7-9, the J call TRBJ1-3, with D unclear. This CDR3 is 14 amino acids long. V lost 4 bases, J lost 0 bases, and 7 bases lay in between. Per germline, CDR1 SEHNR and CDR2 FQNEAQ (reference sequence). The CDR3 loop reads CASSWSASGNTIYF. The CDR3 DNA is TGTGCCAGCAGCTGGAGCGCCTCTGGAAACACCATATATTTT.

This clone came up once. The CDR3 bases are TGCGCCAGCAGCTTGGATCAGGGTCTCGAGACCCAGTACTTC. It translates to CASSLDQGLETQYF. The V and J genes are TRBV5-1 and TRBJ2-5; a weak D match, TRBD1 (5 bases). Looked up from germline, CDR1 is SGHRS and CDR2 is YFSETQ. Trimming took off 0 bases at V and 5 bases at J, with 11 bases between the two ends. This CDR3 spans 14 amino acids. Together with reference TRBV5-1 and TRBJ2-5, the CDR3 gives the full variable domain: KAGVTQTPRYLIKTRGQQVTLSCSPISGHRSVSWYQQTPGQGLQFLFEYFSETQRNKGNFPGRFSGRQFSNSRSEMNVSTLELGDSALYLCASSLDQGLETQYFGPGTRLLVL.

J is TRBJ2-3 and V is TRBV6-2 or TRBV6-3; the D gene is possibly TRBD2 (5 bases). Germline V gene sequence: CDR1 MNHEY, CDR2 SVGEGT. V lost 0 bases and J lost 5, with 15 bases in between. The CDR3 loop spans 16 amino acids. The CDR3 nucleotides read TGTGCCAGCAGTTACTCGAACCCCGCGAGGGTAGATACGCAGTATTTT. Amino acids: CASSYSNPARVDTQYF.